The TCR beta chain described here comes from a study of neurological immune-mediated disorders. Notes on this clonotype: A read error is possible here, since a much larger clone lies one base away. The conserved phenylalanine or tryptophan is not found at the CDR3 terminus, so this likely reflects a read error.

The time point here: longitudinal time-point 2. Trimming shortened V by 4 bases and J by 0 bases, and 10 bases separated the two germline ends. Germline V lookup: CDR1 DFQATT, CDR2 SNEGSKA (reference sequence). The CDR3 is made up of 13 amino acids. With 10-nucleotide random UMIs, 5'RACE was used to make the cDNA. TCRdb re-called the 5' RACE reads through MiXCR, storing one row per CDR3 protein. This repertoire shows approximately 80,000 distinct CDR3 sequences, approximately 6% found once; its top ten account for 6.5% to 9.5%. This sequence joins TRBV20-1 and TRBJ2-7, with D possibly matching TRBD2 (6 bases). The TCR sequence derives from a woman aged 60-75 years with multiple sclerosis. The sequenced sample was PBMCs. The CDR3 spells CSAKGLSSYEQYL. Here the CDR3 DNA reads TGCAGTGCTAAAGGACTAAGCTCCTACGAGCAGTACCTC.